This TCR beta chain was identified in a study of CD8 T cells in ankylosing spondylitis. Each TCR beta library was made by quantitative 5'-RACE that incorporated molecular barcodes. TCRdb re-called the 5' RACE reads through MiXCR, storing one row per CDR3 protein. Here the sample spans about 750,000 distinct CDR3 sequences, over 15% being singletons. This clonotype was detected a few times. What it binds is unknown. The CDR3 has 14 amino acids. Germline CDR1 reads SGHAT; CDR2 reads FQNNGV. The junction had 6 bases not matched to a gene; V was cut back by 3 bases and J by 6 bases. Study conclusions and caveats: What appeared characteristic of ankylosing spondylitis blood was a TCR beta motif of eight highly homologous variants. As reported, disease-linked clones showed significant enrichment in matched ankylosing spondylitis synovial fluid. CD8+ by phenotype, disease-linked clones were relatively rare in peripheral blood.

Material: blood, either unsorted or a sorted T cell fraction (not recorded which). The sequence came from a male donor with ankylosing spondylitis. This chain connects TRBV11-2 to TRBJ2-3; 7 nucleotides match TRBD2. The CDR3 sequence is CASSFDSGMDTQYF. CDR3 bases: TGTGCCAGCAGCTTTGACAGCGGGATGGATACGCAGTATTTT.